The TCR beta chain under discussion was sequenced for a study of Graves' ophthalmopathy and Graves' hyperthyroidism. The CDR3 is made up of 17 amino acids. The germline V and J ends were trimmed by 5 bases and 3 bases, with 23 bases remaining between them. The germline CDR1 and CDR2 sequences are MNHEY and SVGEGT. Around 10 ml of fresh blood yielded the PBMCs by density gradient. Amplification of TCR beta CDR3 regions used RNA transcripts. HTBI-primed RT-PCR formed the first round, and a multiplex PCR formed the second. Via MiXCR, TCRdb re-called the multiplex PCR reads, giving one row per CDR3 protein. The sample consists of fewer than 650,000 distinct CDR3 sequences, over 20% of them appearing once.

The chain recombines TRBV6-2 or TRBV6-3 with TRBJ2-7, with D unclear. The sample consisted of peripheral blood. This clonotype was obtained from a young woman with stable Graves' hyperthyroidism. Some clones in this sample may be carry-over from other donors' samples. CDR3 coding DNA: TGTGCCAGCAGTCCACCCGCTTTACGAGACCATGTCTACGAGCAGTACTTC. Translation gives CASSPPALRDHVYEQYF.